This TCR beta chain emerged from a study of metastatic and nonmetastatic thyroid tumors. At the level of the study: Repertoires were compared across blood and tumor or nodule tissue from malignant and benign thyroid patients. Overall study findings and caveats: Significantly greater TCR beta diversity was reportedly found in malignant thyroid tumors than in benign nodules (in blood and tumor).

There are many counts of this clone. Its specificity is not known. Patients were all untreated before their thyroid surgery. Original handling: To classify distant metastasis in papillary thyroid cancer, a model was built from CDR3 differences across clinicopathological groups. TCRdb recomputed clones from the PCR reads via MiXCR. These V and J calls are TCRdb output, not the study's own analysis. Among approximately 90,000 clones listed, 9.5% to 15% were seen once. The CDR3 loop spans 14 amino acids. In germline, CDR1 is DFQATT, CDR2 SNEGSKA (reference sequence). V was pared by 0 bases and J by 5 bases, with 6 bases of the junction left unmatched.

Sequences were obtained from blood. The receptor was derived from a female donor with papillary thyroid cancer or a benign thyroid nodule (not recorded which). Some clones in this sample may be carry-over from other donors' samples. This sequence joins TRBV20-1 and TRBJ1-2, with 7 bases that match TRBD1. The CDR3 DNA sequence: TGCAGTGCTAGAGATGCAGGGGGGGCTTATGGCTACACCTTC. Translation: CSARDAGGAYGYTF.